This TCR beta chain was identified in a study of cytomegalovirus exposure and HLA in healthy donors. The CDR3 extends over 16 amino acids. Trimming cost V 2 bases and J 5 bases; bases outside gene matches: 9. CDR1 and CDR2 from the germline V gene are SGHRS and YFSETQ. Amplification used 60 Vbeta primers and 13 Jbeta primers. TCRdb's table, derived via immunoSEQ multiplex PCR, lists solely in-frame clones and lacks some. The table has under 200,000 clones, roughly 80% seen once; the top ten hold 1.5% to 2%. V and J are TRBV5-1 and TRBJ2-2; TRBD1 matches 7 bases. The TCR sequence derives from a woman under 30 in good health and CMV-seronegative. The sequenced material came from PBMCs. The CDR3 DNA sequence: TGCGCCAGCAGCTTAACTGACAGGGTGGGAACCGGGGAGCTGTTTTTT. It is translated as CASSLTDRVGTGELFF.